This TCR beta chain was observed in a study of blood T cell repertoires in COVID-19. Study-wide context: COVID-19 samples, acute and convalescent, were from the United States, Italy and Spain. Nucleic acid was either cDNA or gDNA, and it came from T cells, B-cell-depleted T cells, or PBMCs.

Assay used: immunoSEQ multiplex PCR; TCRdb lists only in-frame clones, some missing. The sample comprises some 250,000 clones, around 81% of which are singletons, and 4% to 5.5% rests with the top ten. This CDR3 comprises 13 residues. Germline V gene sequence: CDR1 LNHDA, CDR2 SQIVND (reference sequence). The germline V and J ends were trimmed by 7 bases and 6 bases, with 15 bases remaining between them. The sequence came from a man aged 50 or older with active or convalescent COVID-19. V is TRBV19 and J is TRBJ2-5; a weak D match, TRBD1 (6 bases). Sequenced sample: peripheral blood. The CDR3: CASTSDRRQTQYF. The CDR3 DNA is TGTGCCAGTACCTCGGACAGAAGGCAGACCCAGTACTTC. The full variable domain, completed using reference TRBV19 and TRBJ2-5, is DGGITQSPKYLFRKEGQNVTLSCEQNLNHDAMYWYRQDPGQGLRLIYYSQIVNDFQKGDIAEGYSVSREKKESFPLTVTSAQKNPTAFYLCASTSDRRQTQYFGPGTRLLVL.